The T cell receptor beta chain under discussion was sequenced for a study of T cell repertoires in cytomegalovirus infection. Turning to the study itself: Epitope selection comprised recently identified HLA-C-restricted CMV epitopes and well-studied HLA-B-restricted CMV epitopes. Matching HLA type, along with CMV infection, was indicated by public TCR beta signatures.

Overall study results and limits: Dominating the ex vivo response were HLA-C-restricted CMV-specific TCR beta clonotypes.

TCRdb re-called the reads through MiXCR, storing one row per CDR3 protein. The sample records around 710,000 distinct CDR3 sequences, 25% to 30% being singletons. This clonotype was recorded a few times. The antigen is unknown. The TCR sequence derives from a human donor in good health (CMV status not recorded). Some clones in this sample may be carry-over from other donors' samples. This specimen was cultured CD8+ T cells from PBMCs, taken from culture after CMV antigen stimulation.

CDR3 coding DNA: TGTGCCAGCAGTACCTCAAGGGCTTCTAGCACAGATACGCAGTATTTT. Protein product: CASSTSRASSTDTQYF. The chain combines TRBV7-9 with TRBJ2-3; no clear D. V lost 6 bases and J 0 bases, leaving 16 bases between the germline ends. Germline CDR1 and CDR2: SEHNR and FQNEAQ (reference sequence). This CDR3 region has 16 residues.